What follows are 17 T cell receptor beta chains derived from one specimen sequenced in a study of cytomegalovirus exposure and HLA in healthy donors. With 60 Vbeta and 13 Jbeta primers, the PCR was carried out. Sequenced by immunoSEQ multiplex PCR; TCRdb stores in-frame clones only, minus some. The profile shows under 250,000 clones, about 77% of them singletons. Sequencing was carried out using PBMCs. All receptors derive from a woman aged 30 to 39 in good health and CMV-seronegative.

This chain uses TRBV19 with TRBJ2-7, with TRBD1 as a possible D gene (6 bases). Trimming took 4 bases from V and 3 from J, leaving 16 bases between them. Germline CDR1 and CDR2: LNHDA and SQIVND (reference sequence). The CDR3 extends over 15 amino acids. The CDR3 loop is CASSNPRDTHYEQYF. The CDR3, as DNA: TGTGCCAGTAGTAACCCCCGGGACACCCACTACGAGCAGTACTTC.

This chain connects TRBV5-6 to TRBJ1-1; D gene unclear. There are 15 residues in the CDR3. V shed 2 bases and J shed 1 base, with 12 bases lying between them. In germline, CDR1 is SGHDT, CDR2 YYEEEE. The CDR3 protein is CASSFEGHGNTEAFF. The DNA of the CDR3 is TGTGCCAGCAGCTTCGAGGGCCATGGGAACACTGAAGCTTTCTTT.

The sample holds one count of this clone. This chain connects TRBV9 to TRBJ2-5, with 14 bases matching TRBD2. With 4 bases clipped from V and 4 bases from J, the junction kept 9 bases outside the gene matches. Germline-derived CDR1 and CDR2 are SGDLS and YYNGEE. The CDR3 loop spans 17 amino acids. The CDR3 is CASSPRLAGGPGETQYF. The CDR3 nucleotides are TGTGCCAGCAGCCCAAGACTAGCGGGAGGGCCAGGAGAGACCCAGTACTTC.

DNA for the CDR3: TGTGCCAGGCGGGCTAGCGGGGGGCCCGACGTTCGAAAGCAGTTCTTC. Protein sequence: CARRASGGPDVRKQFF. V and J are TRBV2 and TRBJ2-1; 11 nucleotides line up with TRBD2. The CDR3 contains 16 residues. V shed 9 bases and J 11 bases; nucleotides not matched to a gene: 18. Germline CDR1 and CDR2: SNHLY and FYNNEI.

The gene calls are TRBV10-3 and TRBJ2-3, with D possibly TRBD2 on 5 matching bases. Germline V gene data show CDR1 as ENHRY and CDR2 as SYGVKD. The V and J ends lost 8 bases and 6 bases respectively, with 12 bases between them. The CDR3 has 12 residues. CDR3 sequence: CAIARAEDTQYF. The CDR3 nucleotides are TGTGCCATCGCGAGGGCGGAGGATACGCAGTATTTT.

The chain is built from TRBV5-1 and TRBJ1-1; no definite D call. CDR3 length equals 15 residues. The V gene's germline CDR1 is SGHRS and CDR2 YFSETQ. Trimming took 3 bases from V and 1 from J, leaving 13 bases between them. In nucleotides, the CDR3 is TGCGCCAGCAGCTCCAATACAGCTAAGAACACTGAAGCTTTCTTT. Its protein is CASSSNTAKNTEAFF.

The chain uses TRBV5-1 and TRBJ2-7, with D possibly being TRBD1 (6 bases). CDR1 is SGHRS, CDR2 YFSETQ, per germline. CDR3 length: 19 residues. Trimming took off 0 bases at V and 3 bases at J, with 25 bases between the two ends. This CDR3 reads CASSLATGRTLAAGYEQYF. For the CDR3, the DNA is TGCGCCAGCAGCTTGGCGACAGGACGTACTCTCGCGGCGGGCTACGAGCAGTACTTC. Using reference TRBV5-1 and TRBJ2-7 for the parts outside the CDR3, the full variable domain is KAGVTQTPRYLIKTRGQQVTLSCSPISGHRSVSWYQQTPGQGLQFLFEYFSETQRNKGNFPGRFSGRQFSNSRSEMNVSTLELGDSALYLCASSLATGRTLAAGYEQYFGPGTRLTVT.

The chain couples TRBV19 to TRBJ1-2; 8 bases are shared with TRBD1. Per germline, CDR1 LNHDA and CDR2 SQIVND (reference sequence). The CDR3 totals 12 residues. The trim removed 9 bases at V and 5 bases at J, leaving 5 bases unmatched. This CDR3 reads CASRTGNYGYTF. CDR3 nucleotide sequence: TGTGCCAGCCGGACAGGGAATTATGGCTACACCTTC.

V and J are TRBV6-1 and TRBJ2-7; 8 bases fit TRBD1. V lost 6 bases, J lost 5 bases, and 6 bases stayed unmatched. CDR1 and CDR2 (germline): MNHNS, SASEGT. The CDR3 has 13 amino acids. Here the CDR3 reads CASRDRAWHEQYF. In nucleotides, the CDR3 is TGTGCCAGCAGGGACAGGGCCTGGCACGAGCAGTACTTC.

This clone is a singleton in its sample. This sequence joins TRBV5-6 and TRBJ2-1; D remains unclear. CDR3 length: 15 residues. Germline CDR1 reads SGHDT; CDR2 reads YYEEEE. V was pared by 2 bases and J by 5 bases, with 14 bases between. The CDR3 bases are TGTGCCAGCAGCTTTCTTTCCTCCTTAGACAATGAGCAGTTCTTC. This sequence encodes CASSFLSSLDNEQFF.

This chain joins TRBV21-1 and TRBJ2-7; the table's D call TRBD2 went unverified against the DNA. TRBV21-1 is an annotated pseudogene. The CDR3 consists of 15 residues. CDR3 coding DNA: TGTGCCAGCAGCAAAGGCTCTAGCGGCTCCTACGAGCAGTACTTC. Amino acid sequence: CASSKGSSGSYEQYF.

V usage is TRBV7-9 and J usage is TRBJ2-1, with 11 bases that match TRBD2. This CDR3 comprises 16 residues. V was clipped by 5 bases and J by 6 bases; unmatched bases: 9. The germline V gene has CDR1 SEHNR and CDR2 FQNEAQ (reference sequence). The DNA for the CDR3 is TGTGCCAGCAGCCCTCTTAGCGGGAGGGCCGCCAATGAGCAGTTCTTC. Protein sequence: CASSPLSGRAANEQFF.

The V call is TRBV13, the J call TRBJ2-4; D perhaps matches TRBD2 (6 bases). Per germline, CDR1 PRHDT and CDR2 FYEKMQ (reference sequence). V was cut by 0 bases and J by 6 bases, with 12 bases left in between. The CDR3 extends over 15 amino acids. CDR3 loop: CASSLGWQGGNIQYF. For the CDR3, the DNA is TGTGCCAGCAGCTTAGGCTGGCAGGGAGGAAACATTCAGTACTTC.

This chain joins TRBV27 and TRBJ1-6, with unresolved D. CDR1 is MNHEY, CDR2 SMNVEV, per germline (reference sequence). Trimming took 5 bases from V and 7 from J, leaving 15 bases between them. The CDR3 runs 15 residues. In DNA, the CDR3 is TGTGCCAGCAGTCCCCGCCCCGGTATGAATTCACCCCTCCACTTT. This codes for CASSPRPGMNSPLHF.

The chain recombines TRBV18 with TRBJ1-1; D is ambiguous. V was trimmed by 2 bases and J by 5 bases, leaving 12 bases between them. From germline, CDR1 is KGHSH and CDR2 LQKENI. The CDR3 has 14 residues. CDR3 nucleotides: TGTGCCAGCTCACCATCTGCGGGGTCGACTGAAGCTTTCTTT. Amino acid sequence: CASSPSAGSTEAFF.

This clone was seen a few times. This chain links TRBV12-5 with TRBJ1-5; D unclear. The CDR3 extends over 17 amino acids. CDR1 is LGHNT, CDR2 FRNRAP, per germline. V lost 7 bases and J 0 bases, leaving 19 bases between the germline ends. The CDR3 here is CASALFDTSYSNQPQHF. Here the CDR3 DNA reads TGTGCTAGTGCACTCTTCGACACCTCCTATAGCAATCAGCCCCAGCATTTT. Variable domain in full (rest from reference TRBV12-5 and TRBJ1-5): DARVTQTPRHKVTEMGQEVTMRCQPILGHNTVFWYRQTMMQGLELLAYFRNRAPLDDSGMPKDRFSAEMPDATLATLKIQPSEPRDSAVYFCASALFDTSYSNQPQHFGDGTRLSIL.

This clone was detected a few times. The CDR3 nucleotides are TGTGCCATCAGTGAGGGACAGGGAGGCTCTGGGGCCAACGTCCTGACTTTC. Protein: CAISEGQGGSGANVLTF. The rearrangement links TRBV10-3 to TRBJ2-6; 8 nucleotides match TRBD1. Germline assignment: CDR1 ENHRY and CDR2 SYGVKD. The CDR3 has 17 amino acids. V gave up 2 bases and J gave up 0 bases; unmatched junction bases: 3.